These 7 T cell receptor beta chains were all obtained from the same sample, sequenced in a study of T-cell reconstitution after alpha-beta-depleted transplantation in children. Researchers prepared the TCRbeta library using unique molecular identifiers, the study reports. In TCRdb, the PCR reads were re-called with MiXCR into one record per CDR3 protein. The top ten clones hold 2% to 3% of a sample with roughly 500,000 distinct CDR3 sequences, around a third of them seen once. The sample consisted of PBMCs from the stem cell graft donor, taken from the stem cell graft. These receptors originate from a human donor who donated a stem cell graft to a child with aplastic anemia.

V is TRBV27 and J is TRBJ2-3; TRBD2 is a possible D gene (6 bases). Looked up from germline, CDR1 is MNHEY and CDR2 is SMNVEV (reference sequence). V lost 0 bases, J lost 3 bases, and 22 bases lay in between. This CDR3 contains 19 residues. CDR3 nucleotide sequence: TGTGCCAGCAGTTTATCCCTCCCCCAGGGTGGCGGAGGGACAGATACGCAGTATTTT. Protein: CASSLSLPQGGGGTDTQYF.

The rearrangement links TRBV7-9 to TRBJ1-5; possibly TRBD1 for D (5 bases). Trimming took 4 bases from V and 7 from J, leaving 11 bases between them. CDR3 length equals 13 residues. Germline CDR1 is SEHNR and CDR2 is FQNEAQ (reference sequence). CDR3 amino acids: CASSSQGSQPQHF. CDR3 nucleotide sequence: TGTGCCAGCAGCTCCCAGGGTAGCCAGCCCCAGCATTTT.

CDR3 nucleotides: TGTGCCGGTAGACTAGCGGGAGGCTACGAGCAGTACTTC. Protein: CAGRLAGGYEQYF. The J gene is TRBJ2-7, the V gene TRBV6-2 or TRBV6-3; 13 bases map to TRBD2. CDR1 and CDR2 (germline): MNHEY, SVGEGT. The CDR3 is 13 amino acids. Trimming at V came to 11 bases and at J to 3 bases, leaving 4 bases not matched to a gene.

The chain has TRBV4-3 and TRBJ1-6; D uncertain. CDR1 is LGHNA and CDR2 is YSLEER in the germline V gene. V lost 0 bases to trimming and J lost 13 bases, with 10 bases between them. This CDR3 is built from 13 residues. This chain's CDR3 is CASSQDRVGPLHF. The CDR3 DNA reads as TGCGCCAGCAGCCAAGATCGTGTTGGGCCCCTCCACTTT.

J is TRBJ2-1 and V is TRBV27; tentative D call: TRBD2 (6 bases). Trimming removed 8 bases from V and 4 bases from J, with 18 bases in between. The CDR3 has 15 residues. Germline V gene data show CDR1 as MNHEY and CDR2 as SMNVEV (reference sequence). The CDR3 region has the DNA TGTGCCAGCCGAAACCGAGGGACTGCTTACAATGAGCAGTTCTTC. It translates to CASRNRGTAYNEQFF.

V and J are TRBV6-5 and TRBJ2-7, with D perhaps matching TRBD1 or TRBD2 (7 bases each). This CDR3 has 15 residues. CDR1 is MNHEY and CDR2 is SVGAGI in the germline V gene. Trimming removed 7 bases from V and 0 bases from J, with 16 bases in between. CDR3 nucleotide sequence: TGTGCCAGCATTATACGGGGGGACAGCTCCTACGAGCAGTACTTC. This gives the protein CASIIRGDSSYEQYF.

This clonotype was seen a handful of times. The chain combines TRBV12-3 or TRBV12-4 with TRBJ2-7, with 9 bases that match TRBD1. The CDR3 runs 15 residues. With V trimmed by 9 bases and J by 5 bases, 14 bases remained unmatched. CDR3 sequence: CARSGIRDRVDEQYV. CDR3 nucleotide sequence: TGTGCCAGGAGCGGGATCCGGGACAGGGTGGACGAGCAGTACGTC.